This TCR beta chain was identified during a study of shared clonotypes between healthy human individuals. On the study more broadly: Each donor's CD8 memory used one plate, CD8 naive two, each CD4 subset three. Regarding the study as a whole: Several donors showed sharing of 4.5% to 6% of naive CD4 clonotypes.

Assay: immunoSEQ multiplex PCR; the TCRdb copy retains only in-frame clones and omits some. The sample lists fewer than 1.6 million clones; around 98.5% were seen once. Trimming shortened V by 4 bases and J by 1 base, and 5 bases separated the two germline ends. The CDR3 extends over 12 amino acids. Germline V gene sequence: CDR1 SGDLS, CDR2 YYNGEE. Regarding this clone: Its antigen is unidentified.

Sequenced input: naive CD4+ T cells sorted from blood. As to subset: CD45RA+ positively selected. This sequence originates from a man aged 30 to 45 in good health. The chain couples TRBV9 to TRBJ1-1, with TRBD1 as a possible D gene (5 bases). The CDR3 DNA follows: TGTGCCAGCAGCCAGGGGAACACTGAAGCTTTCTTT. Encoded protein: CASSQGNTEAFF.